These T cell receptor beta chains were read from a single sample in a study of cytomegalovirus exposure and HLA in healthy donors. Profiled with immunoSEQ multiplex PCR; TCRdb holds only in-frame clones, not every one. The sample records fewer than 350,000 clones, over 75% being singletons. Sequenced: PBMCs. These receptor sequences come from a woman aged 18-35 years in good health and CMV-seronegative. CDR3s include the opening cysteine and the closing phenylalanine or tryptophan. Fields, in order: D gene, clone size, J gene, V gene, CDR3 protein, CDR3 DNA. A D gene is named only where the DNA matches it firmly. The size field is filled for only some rows; it gives once, few, many or a size class.

d_call: -
clone_size: -
j_call: TRBJ2-1
v_call: TRBV5-1
cdr3_aa: CASSLTSSYNEQFF
cdr3_nt: TGCGCCAGCAGCTTAACCAGCTCCTACAATGAGCAGTTCTTC

d_call: TRBD1
clone_size: few
j_call: TRBJ1-2
v_call: TRBV28
cdr3_aa: CASSSGTGPYGYTF
cdr3_nt: TGTGCCAGCAGTTCCGGGACAGGGCCCTATGGCTACACCTTC

d_call: TRBD2
clone_size: -
j_call: TRBJ2-1
v_call: TRBV5-1
cdr3_aa: CASSSKIAGLGFDEQFF
cdr3_nt: TGCGCCAGCAGCTCCAAGATAGCGGGACTTGGTTTTGATGAGCAGTTCTTC

d_call: TRBD1
clone_size: -
j_call: TRBJ1-4
v_call: TRBV30
cdr3_aa: CAWRRQGAGNEKLFF
cdr3_nt: TGTGCCTGGAGGCGACAGGGGGCAGGAAATGAAAAACTGTTTTTT

d_call: -
clone_size: -
j_call: TRBJ2-7
v_call: TRBV2
cdr3_aa: CASREYYEQYF
cdr3_nt: TGTGCCAGCAGAGAGTACTACGAGCAGTACTTC

d_call: -
clone_size: -
j_call: TRBJ1-6
v_call: TRBV6-1
cdr3_aa: CASQDSYNSPLHF
cdr3_nt: TGTGCCAGCCAGGACAGCTATAATTCACCCCTCCACTTT

d_call: TRBD2
clone_size: once
j_call: TRBJ2-7
v_call: TRBV2
cdr3_aa: CASSGLSGSDNEQYF
cdr3_nt: TGTGCCAGCAGTGGCCTAAGCGGGAGCGACAACGAGCAGTACTTC

d_call: -
clone_size: -
j_call: TRBJ1-2
v_call: TRBV18
cdr3_aa: CASSPQKTGNYGYTF
cdr3_nt: TGTGCCAGCTCACCCCAAAAGACAGGCAACTATGGCTACACCTTC

d_call: -
clone_size: -
j_call: TRBJ2-1
v_call: TRBV10-3
cdr3_aa: CAISESRQEINEQFF
cdr3_nt: TGTGCCATCAGTGAGTCGAGACAGGAGATCAATGAGCAGTTCTTC

d_call: -
clone_size: many
j_call: TRBJ1-5
v_call: TRBV6-4
cdr3_aa: CASSESYSNQPQHF
cdr3_nt: TGTGCCAGCAGTGAGAGTTACAGCAATCAGCCCCAGCATTTT

d_call: -
clone_size: -
j_call: TRBJ1-1
v_call: TRBV2
cdr3_aa: CASQIKDSEAFF
cdr3_nt: TGTGCCAGCCAAATAAAGGACAGCGAAGCTTTCTTT